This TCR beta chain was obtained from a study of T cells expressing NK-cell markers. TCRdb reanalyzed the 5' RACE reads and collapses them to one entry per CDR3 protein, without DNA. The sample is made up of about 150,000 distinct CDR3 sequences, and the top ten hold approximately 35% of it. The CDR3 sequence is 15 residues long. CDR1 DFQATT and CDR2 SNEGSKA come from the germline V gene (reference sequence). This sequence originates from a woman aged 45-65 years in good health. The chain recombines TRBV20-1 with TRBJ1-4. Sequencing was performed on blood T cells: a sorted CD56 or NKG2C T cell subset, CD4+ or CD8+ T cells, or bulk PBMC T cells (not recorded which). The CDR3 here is CSASAGVATNEKLFF.